This entry lists 28 T cell receptor beta chains sequenced from one sample in a study of cytomegalovirus exposure and HLA in healthy donors (TCRdb year 2017). Library construction relied on the immunoSEQ multiplex PCR assay. This immuneACCESS table, as held by TCRdb, lists in-frame sequences with V and J called but not all clones. Of the missing ones, under half trace to an unresolved V gene in checked studies; the others have no known cause. Present in this sample are almost 200,000 clones, 80% to 90% of which were seen just once. The biggest ten clones account for 1.2% of the sample. Specimen: PBMCs. Receptors were obtained from a woman younger than 45 in good health and CMV-seronegative.

In its sample, this clone was seen once. V usage is TRBV6-1 and J usage is TRBJ1-5; weak D call: TRBD1 (6 bases). V was trimmed by 6 bases and J by 3 bases, leaving 9 bases between them. The CDR3 sequence is 13 residues long. From germline, CDR1 is MNHNS and CDR2 SASEGT. CDR3 loop: CASSGQINQPQHF. CDR3 nucleotide sequence: TGTGCCAGCAGCGGACAGATCAATCAGCCCCAGCATTTT.

The V and J genes are TRBV5-1 and TRBJ1-1; unclear D gene. The length of the CDR3 is 15 residues. Trimming took 0 bases from V and 0 from J, leaving 9 bases between them. Per the germline V gene, CDR1 is SGHRS and CDR2 is YFSETQ. The CDR3 loop is CASSLAGNMNTEAFF. The CDR3, as DNA: TGCGCCAGCAGCTTGGCAGGAAACATGAACACTGAAGCTTTCTTT.

This clone was seen only once. The V and J genes are TRBV28 and TRBJ1-5; 9 bases are shared with TRBD1. CDR1 is MDHEN, CDR2 SYDVKM, per germline. V was pared by 10 bases and J by 1 base, with 11 bases of the junction left unmatched. The length of the CDR3 is 16 residues. The CDR3 nucleotides are TGTGCCACCAAGATCCCGACAGGGGGAAGCAATCAGCCCCAGCATTTT. Translated, it gives CATKIPTGGSNQPQHF.

CDR3 in DNA: TGTGCCAGCAGTTTAACCCCGGGATCTAGCACAGATACGCAGTATTTT. Translation gives CASSLTPGSSTDTQYF. V is TRBV28 and J is TRBJ2-3; D might be TRBD2 (5 bases). The CDR3 runs 16 residues. Trimming left V 2 bases short and J 0 bases short, with 12 bases between. Germline V gene sequence: CDR1 MDHEN, CDR2 SYDVKM.

The V and J genes are TRBV7-9 and TRBJ2-7, with 7 bases lining up with TRBD2. CDR3 size: 16 residues. Germline lookup yields CDR1 SEHNR and CDR2 FQNEAQ (reference sequence). J was trimmed by 2 bases and V by 5 bases; bases with no gene match: 12. CDR3 coding DNA: TGTGCCAGCAGCCCACCTAGGCTAGCGGTGACCTACGAGCAGTACTTC. Protein sequence: CASSPPRLAVTYEQYF.

This rearrangement joins TRBV5-6 to TRBJ2-3; 8 nucleotides match TRBD2. The germline gives CDR1 SGHDT, CDR2 YYEEEE. The CDR3 covers 15 residues. With 1 base clipped from V and 2 bases from J, the junction kept 3 bases outside the gene matches. In DNA form, the CDR3 reads TGTGCCAGCAGCTTGACTAGCGGCGTCACAGATACGCAGTATTTT. Its protein product is CASSLTSGVTDTQYF.

Ten or more counts support this clone. The rearrangement uses TRBV29-1 and TRBJ1-2; no firm D call. The CDR3 covers 13 residues. The V and J ends lost 3 bases and 4 bases respectively, with 12 bases between them. Germline V CDR1 and CDR2: SQVTM, ANQGSEA. The CDR3 protein is CSVEDGRGYGYTF. The CDR3 DNA sequence: TGCAGCGTTGAGGACGGACGGGGCTATGGCTACACCTTC.

The CDR3 coding sequence is TGCGCCAGCAGCCCCAGTAGCGGGAGAGGCGAGCAGTTCTTC. This gives the protein CASSPSSGRGEQFF. V and J are TRBV5-1 and TRBJ2-1; TRBD2 matches 9 bases. The trim removed 4 bases at V and 10 bases at J, leaving 9 bases unmatched. CDR1 and CDR2 (germline): SGHRS, YFSETQ. This CDR3 is 14 amino acids long.

The V call is TRBV2, the J call TRBJ2-2, with 7 nucleotides matching TRBD2. Germline V gene lookup returns CDR1 SNHLY and CDR2 FYNNEI. With V trimmed by 9 bases and J by 5 bases, 6 bases remained unmatched. The CDR3 contains 13 residues. CDR3 residues: CARLAVPTGELFF. Written as DNA, the CDR3 is TGTGCCAGGCTAGCGGTCCCTACCGGGGAGCTGTTTTTT.

The genes are TRBV27 and TRBJ1-1; unclear D gene. The CDR3 runs 16 residues. In germline, CDR1 is MNHEY, CDR2 SMNVEV (reference sequence). V shed 5 bases and J shed 5 bases, with 21 bases lying between them. CDR3 nucleotide sequence: TGTGCCAGCAGTCCACACCGGGAAGGGCGGAAGACTGAAGCTTTCTTT. Its protein product is CASSPHREGRKTEAFF.

This chain connects TRBV29-1 to TRBJ1-2, with D maybe TRBD1 (6 bases). CDR3 length: 13 residues. CDR1 and CDR2 from the germline V gene are SQVTM and ANQGSEA. CDR3: CGLRRGNDYGYTF. CDR3 in DNA: TGCGGACTTCGCAGGGGAAATGACTATGGCTACACCTTC.

This chain links TRBV6-1 with TRBJ1-5; 8 nucleotides line up with TRBD1. V was pared by 8 bases and J by 0 bases, with 6 bases of the junction left unmatched. CDR1 and CDR2 (germline): MNHNS, SASEGT. The CDR3 covers 15 residues. CDR3 protein: CASCQGAVSNQPQHF. The CDR3, as DNA: TGTGCCAGCTGCCAGGGGGCCGTTAGCAATCAGCCCCAGCATTTT.

V usage is TRBV5-5 and J usage is TRBJ2-7, with 10 bases fitting TRBD1. Germline CDR1 and CDR2: SGHKS and YYEKEE (reference sequence). V trimming: 6 bases; J trimming: 1 base; junction bases outside the gene matches: 7. This CDR3 region has 15 residues. This CDR3 reads CASNHRDRGSYEQYF. CDR3 nucleotide sequence: TGTGCCAGCAACCACCGGGACAGGGGTTCCTACGAGCAGTACTTC.

The table lists this clone with a few counts. The DNA of the CDR3 is TGTGCCAGCAGCAGACAGTCCTACGAGCAGTACTTC. It codes for CASSRQSYEQYF. V usage is TRBV25-1 and J usage is TRBJ2-7, with D possibly TRBD1 on 5 matching bases. CDR3 length equals 12 residues. Germline V CDR1 and CDR2: MGHDK, SYGVNS. The germline V and J ends were trimmed by 6 bases and 1 base, with 7 bases remaining between them.

This clone was recorded once. The chain employs TRBV11-3 and TRBJ2-5, with 9 nucleotides matching TRBD2. CDR3 length: 15 amino acids. Germline loops: CDR1 SGHNT, CDR2 YENEEA. J lost 3 bases, V lost 4 bases, and 6 bases had no gene match. The CDR3: CASSYASGAKETQYF. The CDR3 region has the DNA TGTGCCAGCAGCTATGCTAGCGGGGCTAAAGAGACCCAGTACTTC.

This chain joins TRBV27 and TRBJ2-2, with 7 bases identical to TRBD2. There are 18 residues in the CDR3. The V gene's germline CDR1 is MNHEY and CDR2 SMNVEV (reference sequence). V lost 1 base to trimming and J lost 9 bases; unmatched junction nucleotides: 17. This chain's CDR3 is CASSLLALGAGTSRELFF. The CDR3 nucleotides read TGTGCCAGCAGTTTATTAGCCCTGGGAGCGGGAACCTCCCGGGAGCTGTTTTTT.

The V and J genes are TRBV4-1 and TRBJ2-7, with D perhaps matching TRBD1 (6 bases). The germline V gene has CDR1 MGHRA and CDR2 YSYEKL. This CDR3 spans 16 amino acids. V was shortened by 0 bases and J by 3 bases, with 15 bases between the two germline ends. The CDR3, as DNA: TGCGCCAGCAGCCAAGATGGTTCAGGACAGCGCTACGAGCAGTACTTC. This encodes CASSQDGSGQRYEQYF.

The V call is TRBV7-6, the J call TRBJ2-7, with 9 bases lining up with TRBD1. The CDR3 is made up of 18 amino acids. From germline, CDR1 is SGHVS and CDR2 FNYEAQ. After removal of 1 base from V and 4 bases from J, the junction contained 14 bases not matched to a gene. CDR3 amino acids: CASSLGIQGASGTYEQYF. Here the CDR3 DNA reads TGTGCCAGCAGCTTAGGGATACAGGGGGCTAGCGGTACTTACGAGCAGTACTTC.

The V and J genes are TRBV2 and TRBJ1-4; D remains ambiguous. CDR1 and CDR2 from the germline V gene are SNHLY and FYNNEI. This CDR3 spans 15 amino acids. V gave up 7 bases and J gave up 7 bases, with 19 bases separating them. The DNA of the CDR3 is TGTGCCAGCACCCTCCCGGGCGGGGTTGGTGAAAAACTGTTTTTT. This sequence encodes CASTLPGGVGEKLFF.

This clone has a handful of counts. The rearrangement links TRBV7-3 to TRBJ1-1; TRBD1 is a possible D gene (5 bases). In germline, CDR1 is SGHTA, CDR2 FQGTGA. Trimming cost V 7 bases and J 0 bases, with 18 bases left between them. The CDR3 length is 16 residues. CDR3 sequence reads: CASTRLTGPMNTEAFF. The DNA for the CDR3 is TGTGCCAGCACCCGACTTACAGGACCTATGAACACTGAAGCTTTCTTT.

The V call is TRBV18, the J call TRBJ2-3, with 10 positions matching TRBD1. CDR1 is KGHSH, CDR2 LQKENI, per germline. This CDR3 region has 23 residues. The J segment lost 3 bases and the V segment lost 2 bases, leaving 26 bases of the junction unmatched. CDR3: CASSPMTGGRMSGSHLRTDTQYF. The CDR3 coding sequence is TGTGCCAGCTCACCAATGACAGGGGGCAGGATGAGCGGGAGTCATTTACGGACAGATACGCAGTATTTT.

The genes are TRBV28 and TRBJ1-2, with D perhaps matching TRBD1 (5 bases). Germline V gives CDR1 MDHEN, CDR2 SYDVKM. V lost 2 bases and J lost 2, with 12 bases in between. This CDR3 is built from 15 residues. CDR3 in amino acids: CASSLMGGGNYGYTF. CDR3 in DNA: TGTGCCAGCAGTTTAATGGGGGGAGGGAACTATGGCTACACCTTC.

This clone has just one count. The chain joins TRBV11-2 to TRBJ2-1; unclear D gene. This CDR3 is 13 amino acids long. CDR1 is SGHAT, CDR2 FQNNGV, per germline. V was clipped by 6 bases and J by 4 bases, with 10 bases between them. The CDR3 sequence: CASRPANYNEQFF. Written as DNA, the CDR3 is TGTGCCAGCAGACCTGCTAATTACAATGAGCAGTTCTTC.

The rearrangement joins TRBV19 to TRBJ1-1; weak D call: TRBD1 (5 bases). The CDR3 covers 15 residues. V was shortened by 6 bases and J by 4 bases, with 18 bases between the two germline ends. Per germline, CDR1 LNHDA and CDR2 SQIVND (reference sequence). CDR3 protein: CASSPLPTRGTEAFF. In DNA form, the CDR3 reads TGTGCCAGTAGCCCACTTCCGACAAGGGGCACTGAAGCTTTCTTT.

This clone was observed at least ten times. This rearrangement joins TRBV14 to TRBJ1-2; 9 positions match TRBD1. V lost 5 bases, J lost 4 bases, and 5 bases stayed unmatched. This CDR3 spans 14 amino acids. Germline assignment: CDR1 SGHDN and CDR2 FVKESK. The CDR3 spells CASSSMTGGYGYTF. The DNA for the CDR3 is TGTGCCAGCAGCTCCATGACAGGGGGCTATGGCTACACCTTC.

V is TRBV18 and J is TRBJ1-1, with 9 bases fitting TRBD1. Germline CDR1 is KGHSH and CDR2 is LQKENI. This CDR3 has 16 residues. The J segment lost 4 bases and the V segment lost 3 bases, leaving 9 bases of the junction unmatched. The CDR3 spells CASSPLVRTGVTEAFF. The DNA for the CDR3 is TGTGCCAGCTCACCGCTTGTCAGGACAGGGGTCACTGAAGCTTTCTTT.

On this clone: Other DNA sequences in the same sample also yield this CDR3. This sequence joins TRBV5-1 and TRBJ2-7; a weak D match, TRBD2 (6 bases). The CDR3 spans 13 residues. In germline, CDR1 is SGHRS, CDR2 YFSETQ. Trimming cost V 3 bases and J 1 base, with 8 bases left between them. CDR3 region: CASSWDSSYEQYF. The CDR3, as DNA: TGCGCCAGCAGCTGGGACTCATCCTACGAGCAGTACTTC.

This clone was detected a few times. V usage is TRBV11-2 and J usage is TRBJ1-3; D is unresolved. V lost 1 base to trimming and J lost 2 bases, with 9 bases between them. The CDR3 sequence is 15 residues long. Germline lookup yields CDR1 SGHAT and CDR2 FQNNGV. DNA of the CDR3: TGTGCCAGCAGCTTAGTGCCCGGGGCTGGAAACACCATATATTTT. This encodes CASSLVPGAGNTIYF.